Below are 27 T cell receptor beta chains sequenced from a single sample in a study of identical twins. TCRdb processed the 5' RACE reads anew with MiXCR; each CDR3 protein has one entry. This table has 230,000 or so distinct CDR3 sequences, about 8% appearing once. This sample also belongs to another study, concerning yellow fever vaccine responses in identical twins.

The sample taken for sequencing was CD8+ T cells sorted from blood. The receptors were gathered from a woman younger than 35 in good health.

In this sample, this clonotype turned up many times. The chain employs TRBV27 and TRBJ2-2; 10 positions match TRBD1. J lost 6 bases, V lost 2 bases, and 0 bases had no gene match. This CDR3 has 14 amino acids. The germline CDR1 and CDR2 sequences are MNHEY and SMNVEV (reference sequence). CDR3 nucleotide sequence: TGTGCCAGCAGTTTAGGACAGGGGGCCGGGGAGCTGTTTTTT. Translated: CASSLGQGAGELFF.

The chain combines TRBV7-3 with TRBJ2-1; TRBD1 matches at 8 bases. The germline CDR1 and CDR2 sequences are SGHTA and FQGTGA. The CDR3 contains 12 residues. Losses at the gene ends were 5 bases for V and 10 bases for J; bases not matched to a gene: 4. The DNA of the CDR3 is TGTGCCAGCAGCCCAGGGGGCCGCGAGCAGTTCTTC. Protein: CASSPGGREQFF.

The sample holds many counts of this clonotype. The rearrangement uses TRBV20-1 and TRBJ2-5; 8 positions match TRBD1. There are 14 residues in the CDR3. Germline trimming cut 3 bases from V and 3 bases from J; bases unmatched to any gene: 6. Germline-derived CDR1 and CDR2 are DFQATT and SNEGSKA (reference sequence). The chain's CDR3 is CSARAGGEEETQYF. The CDR3 DNA reads as TGCAGTGCTAGGGCAGGGGGCGAGGAAGAGACCCAGTACTTC.

The sample holds a few counts of this clonotype. The chain links TRBV24-1 to TRBJ2-1; 10 bases agree with TRBD2. J gave up 4 bases and V 5 bases, and 16 bases lay outside the gene matches. CDR3 size: 19 residues. Germline assignment: CDR1 KGHDR and CDR2 SFDVKD. CDR3 residues: CATSGQAGGSPRLYNEQFF. In nucleotides, the CDR3 is TGTGCCACCAGTGGACAAGCGGGAGGGTCGCCCCGCTTATACAATGAGCAGTTCTTC.

The chain employs TRBV7-2 and TRBJ2-7; no clear D. CDR1 is SGHTA, CDR2 FQGNSA, per germline. The CDR3 spans 15 residues. Trimming left V 5 bases short and J 2 bases short, with 16 bases between. CDR3 nucleotide sequence: TGTGCCAGCAGCCCGGACCCATCCCCCACCTACGAGCAGTACTTC. Residues: CASSPDPSPTYEQYF.

This clonotype has a handful of counts. The chain combines TRBV5-1 with TRBJ2-3; D may match TRBD1 or TRBD2 (5 bases each). In germline, CDR1 is SGHRS, CDR2 YFSETQ. V was cut by 0 bases and J by 2 bases, with 13 bases left in between. CDR3 length: 16 amino acids. The CDR3 loop is CASSLGSVGTTDTQYF. CDR3 bases: TGCGCCAGCAGCTTGGGGTCGGTAGGGACCACAGATACGCAGTATTTT.

This clonotype was counted only a few times. CDR3 protein: CASSSYRDSHYEQYF. The CDR3 DNA reads as TGTGCCAGCAGTTCCTATAGGGACAGCCACTACGAGCAGTACTTC. V is TRBV6-5 and J is TRBJ2-7; the match to TRBD1 covers 7 bases. Germline values: CDR1 MNHEY, CDR2 SVGAGI. After removal of 4 bases from V and 3 bases from J, the junction contained 9 bases not matched to a gene. The CDR3 contains 15 residues.

The V call is TRBV6-2 or TRBV6-3, the J call TRBJ2-1, with TRBD1 identical over 7 bases. Germline V lookup: CDR1 MNHEY, CDR2 SVGEGT. The V segment lost 6 bases and the J segment 0 bases; nucleotides outside the gene matches: 5. The CDR3 length is 15 residues. The CDR3 region has the DNA TGTGCCAGCAGAGAGGGACAGTTCTCCTACAATGAGCAGTTCTTC. Translation gives CASREGQFSYNEQFF.

In regard to this clonotype: This clone may be a read error of a much larger clone one base away. This chain connects TRBV7-8 to TRBJ2-7; D is uncertain. Trimming cost V 0 bases and J 1 base, with 13 bases left between them. The CDR3 covers 16 residues. Germline V CDR1 and CDR2: SGHVS, FQNEAQ. In DNA, the CDR3 is TGTGCCAGCAGCTTAGCTTCTCAGGAGAGATCCTACGAGCAGTACTTC. Amino acid sequence: CASSLASQERSYEQYF.

The chain couples TRBV20-1 to TRBJ2-1; the D is unclear. The CDR3 has 10 amino acids. Germline CDR1 reads DFQATT; CDR2 reads SNEGSKA (reference sequence). Trimming removed 1 base from V and 10 bases from J, with 5 bases in between. CDR3 residues: CSARGLEQFF. The CDR3, as DNA: TGCAGTGCTAGAGGGCTAGAGCAGTTCTTC.

This clonotype was recorded at least ten times. The gene calls are TRBV27 and TRBJ2-2, with TRBD2 matching 11 bases. CDR3 length: 19 amino acids. Germline V gene data show CDR1 as MNHEY and CDR2 as SMNVEV (reference sequence). With 7 bases clipped from V and 2 bases from J, the junction kept 15 bases outside the gene matches. The CDR3: CASTGRSIAGGVNTGELFF. The CDR3 DNA is TGTGCCAGCACGGGGAGGTCGATAGCGGGAGGGGTAAACACCGGGGAGCTGTTTTTT.

The table lists this clonotype with many counts. This rearrangement joins TRBV5-1 to TRBJ2-7, with D possibly matching TRBD2 (6 bases). Trimming took off 5 bases at V and 2 bases at J, with 20 bases between the two ends. CDR3 length equals 16 residues. The germline V gene encodes CDR1 SGHRS and CDR2 YFSETQ. The CDR3 DNA reads TGCGCCAGCAGTCTAGAGGGCCCCGGGACTCCCTACGAGCAGTACTTC. As protein: CASSLEGPGTPYEQYF. Together with reference TRBV5-1 and TRBJ2-7, the CDR3 gives the full variable domain: KAGVTQTPRYLIKTRGQQVTLSCSPISGHRSVSWYQQTPGQGLQFLFEYFSETQRNKGNFPGRFSGRQFSNSRSEMNVSTLELGDSALYLCASSLEGPGTPYEQYFGPGTRLTVT.

The J gene is TRBJ1-1, the V gene TRBV12-3 or TRBV12-4; D unresolved. Trimming took off 4 bases at V and 1 base at J, with 13 bases between the two ends. The CDR3 is 15 amino acids. The CDR3 DNA reads as TGTGCCAGCAGTTCCCGCGAAGGGCGGAACACTGAAGCTTTCTTT. Translated: CASSSREGRNTEAFF.

This clonotype was seen only a few times. V gene TRBV20-1 combines with J gene TRBJ2-2, with D possibly matching TRBD2 (7 bases). CDR3 length equals 19 residues. Germline lookup yields CDR1 DFQATT and CDR2 SNEGSKA (reference sequence). Trimming shortened V by 3 bases and J by 0 bases, and 23 bases separated the two germline ends. CDR3 loop: CSARWWGGQNLANTGELFF. DNA of the CDR3: TGCAGTGCTAGGTGGTGGGGGGGCCAAAATCTCGCGAACACCGGGGAGCTGTTTTTT.

This clonotype was seen ten or more times. The chain combines TRBV29-1 with TRBJ2-1; D is perhaps TRBD2 (6 bases). The germline gives CDR1 SQVTM, CDR2 ANQGSEA. The ends were cut back, 0 bases at V and 8 bases at J, with 14 bases in the middle. The length of the CDR3 is 14 residues. CDR3 residues: CSVEERTGVDEQFF. CDR3 bases: TGCAGCGTTGAAGAGCGGACGGGGGTTGATGAGCAGTTCTTC.

The J gene is TRBJ2-1, the V gene TRBV2; 8 bases map to TRBD1. The germline V gene has CDR1 SNHLY and CDR2 FYNNEI. The junction had 5 bases not matched to a gene; V was cut back by 8 bases and J by 5 bases. This CDR3 contains 13 residues. The DNA of the CDR3 is TGTGCCAGCGGACAGGGTTACAACAATGAGCAGTTCTTC. This gives the protein CASGQGYNNEQFF.

In its sample, this clonotype was seen a few times. The chain combines TRBV10-3 with TRBJ1-2, with 8 bases lining up with TRBD1. The germline V gene encodes CDR1 ENHRY and CDR2 SYGVKD. V was pared by 8 bases and J by 2 bases, with 4 bases of the junction left unmatched. The CDR3 consists of 13 residues. In DNA, the CDR3 is TGTGCCATCTCGCAGGGGGCGAACTATGGCTACACCTTC. Encoded protein: CAISQGANYGYTF.

This clonotype was seen more than once but under ten times. The chain combines TRBV29-1 with TRBJ2-1, with TRBD1 matching 11 bases. V was pared by 0 bases and J by 6 bases, with 4 bases of the junction left unmatched. The CDR3 has 15 residues. Germline CDR1 SQVTM, CDR2 ANQGSEA. CDR3 coding DNA: TGCAGCGTTGAAGAAGGGACAGGGGGTAGCAATGAGCAGTTCTTC. Translated: CSVEEGTGGSNEQFF.

This clonotype occurred a few times. The chain joins TRBV7-9 to TRBJ1-4; D gene ambiguous. The CDR3 is made up of 14 amino acids. The V and J ends lost 2 bases and 8 bases respectively, with 12 bases between them. Germline CDR1 SEHNR, CDR2 FQNEAQ (reference sequence). CDR3 sequence (DNA): TGTGCCAGCAGCTTATTTGCGGAGAGGGAAAAACTGTTTTTT. Amino acid sequence: CASSLFAEREKLFF.

The chain is built from TRBV6-5 and TRBJ2-7; D call uncertain. In germline, CDR1 is MNHEY, CDR2 SVGAGI. The V end lost 0 bases, the J end lost 5 bases, and 11 bases lay between the germline ends. This CDR3 is built from 14 residues. CDR3 coding DNA: TGTGCCAGCAGTTACTCTTTTGGCCTCAACGAGCAGTACTTC. It is translated as CASSYSFGLNEQYF.

V usage is TRBV9 and J usage is TRBJ2-1; 8 nucleotides align to TRBD1. This CDR3 has 12 amino acids. Germline V gene lookup returns CDR1 SGDLS and CDR2 YYNGEE. The V gene end was trimmed by 3 bases and the J gene end by 10 bases; junction bases not matched to a gene: 3. The CDR3 DNA sequence: TGTGCCAGCAGCGGAAACAGGGGGGAGCAGTTCTTC. This sequence encodes CASSGNRGEQFF.

This clonotype appeared many times. The chain combines TRBV7-6 with TRBJ2-1, with D possibly matching TRBD1 (7 bases). Between the trimmed V and J ends, which lost 1 base and 2 bases, there was a span of 12 bases. The germline V gene encodes CDR1 SGHVS and CDR2 FNYEAQ. The CDR3 totals 16 residues. The CDR3 DNA sequence: TGTGCCAGCAGCTTAGGCGTCAGGGGGGCCTACAATGAGCAGTTCTTC. This sequence encodes CASSLGVRGAYNEQFF.

At least ten counts were recorded for this clonotype. This chain uses TRBV4-1 with TRBJ1-2, with D perhaps matching TRBD1 (6 bases). The germline V gene encodes CDR1 MGHRA and CDR2 YSYEKL. The CDR3 runs 13 residues. With 6 bases removed from V and 8 bases from J, the gap between germline ends came to 16 bases. The CDR3: CASSLGQLGGYTF. DNA for the CDR3: TGCGCCAGCAGTCTCGGACAGCTGGGAGGCTACACCTTC.

This clonotype was recorded at least ten times. The rearrangement uses TRBV4-1 and TRBJ2-7, with TRBD1 identical over 11 bases. Per the germline V gene, CDR1 is MGHRA and CDR2 is YSYEKL. Unmatched junction bases numbered 10, after V lost 3 bases and J lost 6 bases. The CDR3 totals 16 residues. CDR3 residues: CASSHKPGQGDREQYF. CDR3 nucleotides: TGCGCCAGCAGCCACAAGCCGGGACAGGGGGATCGCGAGCAGTACTTC.

Points on this clonotype: The junction shows a germline mismatch at one end, possibly a read error. This rearrangement joins TRBV6-1 to TRBJ1-2, with D perhaps TRBD1 (6 bases). CDR3 length: 13 amino acids. Germline CDR1 reads MNHNS; CDR2 reads SASEGT. CDR3 sequence (DNA): TGTGCCAGCAGCCCGGGGGCTAATTATGGCTACACCTTC. Translated: CASSPGANYGYTF.

The chain recombines TRBV23-1 with TRBJ2-5; D is unresolved. TRBV23-1 is sorted into the ORF group, with uncertain function. The CDR3 extends over 15 amino acids. V was shortened by 2 bases and J by 5 bases, with 15 bases between the two germline ends. The CDR3 DNA reads TGCGCCAGCAGTCAACGCGTACCTTTGGGGGAGACCCAGTACTTC. It codes for CASSQRVPLGETQYF.

This clonotype came up a few times. One junction end does not reproduce the germline sequence, and a read error may be involved. The chain links TRBV29-1 to TRBJ2-7; TRBD1 agrees at 9 bases. The CDR3 totals 12 residues. Germline loops: CDR1 SQVTM, CDR2 ANQGSEA. The CDR3 loop is CSVVLDRGEEYF. The CDR3 DNA sequence: TGCAGCGTTGTCTTGGACAGGGGCGAGGAGTACTTC.